The next 15 T cell receptor beta chains were all read from a single sample in a study of cytomegalovirus exposure and HLA in healthy donors (dated by TCRdb to 2016 to 2017). Preparation of the library involved the immunoSEQ multiplex PCR assay. The source is immuneACCESS, and TCRdb retained only in-frame sequences with V and J called. Part of the clones is not carried over; for the studies checked, unresolved V genes explain less than half of this, and the remainder is unexplained. The sample table shows about 70,000 clones, and roughly 92% are seen once. The top ten hold under 5.5% of the sample. Material for sequencing was PBMCs. Receptor source: a man younger than 35 in good health and CMV-seropositive.

This clone appeared a few times. The chain recombines TRBV27 with TRBJ2-2; TRBD2 is a possible D gene (6 bases). This CDR3 has 11 residues. In germline, CDR1 is MNHEY, CDR2 SMNVEV (reference sequence). The ends were cut back, 6 bases at V and 11 bases at J, with 10 bases in the middle. In DNA form, the CDR3 reads TGTGCCAGCAGCGGAGGGGAAGAGCTGTTTTTT. It codes for CASSGGEELFF.

The V gene is TRBV28, the J gene TRBJ1-1; possibly TRBD1 for D (5 bases). Germline CDR1 and CDR2: MDHEN and SYDVKM. The CDR3 spans 14 residues. Trimming left V 3 bases short and J 5 bases short, with 13 bases between. CDR3 nucleotides: TGTGCCAGCAGTTTCCGCAGGGAATATACTGAAGCTTTCTTT. It yields the protein CASSFRREYTEAFF.

This clone was observed a few times. This chain joins TRBV9 and TRBJ1-2; TRBD1 matches at 8 bases. V was clipped by 3 bases and J by 4 bases; unmatched bases: 2. CDR3 length: 13 amino acids. CDR1 is SGDLS and CDR2 is YYNGEE in the germline V gene. The CDR3 protein is CASSDRGAYGYTF. CDR3 sequence (DNA): TGTGCCAGCAGCGACAGGGGGGCCTATGGCTACACCTTC. Variable domain in full (rest from reference TRBV9 and TRBJ1-2): DSGVTQTPKHLITATGQRVTLRCSPRSGDLSVYWYQQSLDQGLQFLIQYYNGEERAKGNILERFSAQQFPDLHSELNLSSLELGDSALYFCASSDRGAYGYTFGSGTRLTVV.

The chain recombines TRBV19 with TRBJ2-7; D is possibly TRBD2 (6 bases). V shed 6 bases and J shed 2 bases, with 11 bases lying between them. Germline CDR1 LNHDA, CDR2 SQIVND (reference sequence). There are 13 residues in the CDR3. The CDR3, as DNA: TGTGCCAGTAGGCTTAGCGGTACCTACGAGCAGTACTTC. Translating it yields CASRLSGTYEQYF.

The genes are TRBV5-1 and TRBJ2-1; the D gene is possibly TRBD1 (6 bases). CDR1 is SGHRS and CDR2 is YFSETQ in the germline V gene. Trimming stripped 0 bases from V and 2 bases from J, with 9 bases between. The CDR3 extends over 15 amino acids. This CDR3 is CASSLVGGTYNEQFF. The CDR3, as DNA: TGCGCCAGCAGCTTGGTTGGGGGCACCTACAATGAGCAGTTCTTC.

This clone appeared a single time. The gene calls are TRBV25-1 and TRBJ2-1; 7 nucleotides match TRBD2. This CDR3 spans 14 amino acids. J lost 8 bases, V lost 4 bases, and 8 bases had no gene match. Germline V gene lookup returns CDR1 MGHDK and CDR2 SYGVNS. CDR3 in amino acids: CASSATSRGDEQFF. CDR3 coding DNA: TGTGCCAGCAGTGCGACTAGCCGGGGCGATGAGCAGTTCTTC.

The rearrangement uses TRBV19 and TRBJ1-5; D unclear. Looked up from germline, CDR1 is LNHDA and CDR2 is SQIVND (reference sequence). Trimming left V 0 bases short and J 7 bases short, with 13 bases between. The CDR3 contains 15 residues. The CDR3 is CASSIEWGGRQPQHF. The CDR3 coding sequence is TGTGCCAGTAGTATAGAATGGGGAGGTAGGCAGCCCCAGCATTTT.

This chain uses TRBV5-1 with TRBJ2-7; 9 bases map to TRBD1. Per germline, CDR1 SGHRS and CDR2 YFSETQ. Trimming at V came to 4 bases and at J to 5 bases, leaving 10 bases not matched to a gene. CDR3 size: 15 residues. This chain's CDR3 is CASSGGRQGGHEQYF. CDR3 in DNA: TGCGCCAGCAGCGGGGGGAGACAGGGGGGCCACGAGCAGTACTTC.

V is TRBV15 and J is TRBJ2-3, with TRBD2 matching 10 bases. The CDR3 has 15 residues. CDR1 is LNHNV, CDR2 YYDKDF, per germline (reference sequence). V shed 4 bases, J shed 3 bases, and the junction held 4 bases outside the gene matches. The DNA of the CDR3 is TGTGCCACCAGCATTGCTAGCGGGAGTACAGATACGCAGTATTTT. Translation gives CATSIASGSTDTQYF.

The chain joins TRBV6-5 to TRBJ1-4, with 11 bases identical to TRBD1. Germline lookup yields CDR1 MNHEY and CDR2 SVGAGI. The V segment lost 7 bases and the J segment 8 bases; nucleotides outside the gene matches: 6. The CDR3 runs to 14 residues. The DNA of the CDR3 is TGTGCCAGCAAAGGCGGGACAGGGGGAGAAAAACTGTTTTTT. Its translation is CASKGGTGGEKLFF.

This sequence joins TRBV28 and TRBJ2-1, with D maybe TRBD2 (5 bases). This CDR3 has 14 amino acids. Per the germline V gene, CDR1 is MDHEN and CDR2 is SYDVKM. V lost 6 bases to trimming and J lost 15 bases, with 24 bases between them. Here the CDR3 DNA reads TGTGCCAGCAGCCCCATAGAGACTATCCGTGAGGCGTTCTTC. Translation gives CASSPIETIREAFF.

The chain carries TRBV7-2 and TRBJ2-7; 10 bases are shared with TRBD2. The germline V gene encodes CDR1 SGHTA and CDR2 FQGNSA. J lost 2 bases, V lost 6 bases, and 10 bases had no gene match. The CDR3 is 16 amino acids. CDR3 DNA sequence: TGTGCCAGCAGTTCTCCGACTAGCGGGCTGGCCTACGAGCAGTACTTC. Translated: CASSSPTSGLAYEQYF.

V is TRBV6-1 and J is TRBJ1-5; D unclear. This CDR3 is built from 15 residues. The germline gives CDR1 MNHNS, CDR2 SASEGT. Deletions cut 2 bases from V and 0 bases from J, with 8 bases between. The CDR3 reads CASSEQHYSNQPQHF. Here the CDR3 DNA reads TGTGCCAGCAGTGAACAGCACTATAGCAATCAGCCCCAGCATTTT.

The chain employs TRBV10-3 and TRBJ2-7; 12 positions agree with TRBD2. Germline V gene data show CDR1 as ENHRY and CDR2 as SYGVKD. The CDR3 consists of 17 residues. J gave up 0 bases and V 8 bases, and 11 bases lay outside the gene matches. The CDR3 spells CAIGADLAGGLSYEQYF. The CDR3 DNA follows: TGTGCCATCGGGGCGGATCTAGCGGGAGGGCTCTCCTACGAGCAGTACTTC.

The chain links TRBV30 to TRBJ2-3; 9 bases fit TRBD2. The CDR3 consists of 14 residues. The trim removed 5 bases at V and 6 bases at J, leaving 9 bases unmatched. Germline lookup yields CDR1 GTSNPN and CDR2 SVGIG (reference sequence). CDR3 protein: CAWSLAGDVDTQYF. The CDR3 DNA is TGTGCCTGGTCGTTAGCGGGAGACGTGGATACGCAGTATTTT.